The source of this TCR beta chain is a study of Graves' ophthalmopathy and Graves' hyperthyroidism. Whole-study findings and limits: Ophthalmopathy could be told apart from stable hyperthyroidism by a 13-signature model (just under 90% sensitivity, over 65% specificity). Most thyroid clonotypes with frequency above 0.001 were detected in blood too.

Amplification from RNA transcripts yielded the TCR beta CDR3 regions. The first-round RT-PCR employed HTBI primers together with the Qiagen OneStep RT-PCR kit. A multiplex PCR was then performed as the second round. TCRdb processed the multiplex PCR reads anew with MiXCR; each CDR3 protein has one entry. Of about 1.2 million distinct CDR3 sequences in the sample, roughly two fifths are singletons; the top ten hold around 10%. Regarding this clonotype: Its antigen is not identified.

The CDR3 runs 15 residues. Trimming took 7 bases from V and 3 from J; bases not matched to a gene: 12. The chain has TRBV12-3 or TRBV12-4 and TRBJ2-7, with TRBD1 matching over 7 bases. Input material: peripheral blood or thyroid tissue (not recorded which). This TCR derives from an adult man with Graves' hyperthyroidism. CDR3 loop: CASKRGQFLDYEQYF. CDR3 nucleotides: TGTGCCAGCAAGAGGGGACAGTTCCTTGACTACGAGCAGTACTTC.